The T cell receptor beta chain under discussion was sequenced for a study of memory CD4+ T cells and cytomegalovirus serostatus (dated by TCRdb to the late 2010s). Regarding the research as a whole: The cohort included approximately 35 healthy adults from Belgium, of whom 9 were CMV seropositive and roughly 24 were CMV seronegative. CD4+ memory TCRbeta repertoires of a Belgian cohort with known cytomegalovirus serostatus were sequenced in order to replicate a published TCR-based CMV serostatus classifier. Study-wide conclusions, independent of this receptor: On the Belgian cohort, the classifier based on the original framework reached a median bootstrapped AUC of about 0.96, with a 95% CI of 0.76-1.00. Among the 160 or so previously reported CMV-associated TCRbeta sequences, approximately 67 showed up in the CD4+ memory repertoires, with each one found in between one and five individuals. CMV serostatus prediction reached a median bootstrapped AUC of 0.95 with the original framework and roughly 0.9 with a US-trained random forest. The results were interpreted as suggesting that the CMV-associated TCR signature is largely present in the CD4+ memory repertoire. Unlike the original study, which covered naive and memory CD4+ and CD8+ populations, the Belgian study sequenced only CD4+CD45RO+ memory cells.

Regarding this clone: Its antigen is currently not known. Per-base qualities were not stored, and no clone one base away is much larger.

The Quick-DNA Microprep Kit was used to extract genomic DNA from the sorted cells. Amplification of TCRbeta DNA was done with the immunoSEQ hsTCRbeta kit, following the protocol from the manufacturer. An Illumina MiSeq instrument was used to sequence the TCRbeta libraries. As for the original processing: Removing out-of-frame sequences left some 2,200,000 distinct TCRbeta sequences, an average of around 62,000 per individual. Two values were used to score each individual: the count of about 160 previously reported CMV-associated TCRbeta sequences and the total count of productive distinct TCRbeta sequences. A beta-binomial model was reimplemented in Python, and scikit-learn random forests with default parameters were trained on US cohort data. On the Belgian cohort, classifier performance was reported as the median AUC, along with percentile confidence intervals, across 10,000 bootstrap iterations. As stored in TCRdb, this immuneACCESS dataset retains in-frame rearrangements with V and J assigned. A fraction of the clones does not appear; measured against another copy, unresolved V genes explain less than half of the discrepancy, and the remainder lacks a known reason. From that table come the V and J calls and clone size; the DNA was used to work out D and trimming. In this sample the table shows approximately 46,000 clones, roughly 73% of which occur a single time. Approximately 0.58% of the sample comes from the top ten.

Single viable CD3+CD4+CD8-CD45RO+ cells were sorted as memory CD4+ T cells on a FACSAria II. CMV serostatus was determined with a Roche Elecsys assay detecting serum IgG against CMV pp150, pp28, p38 and p52. After the samples were thawed, total CD4+ T cells were enriched through positive selection using CD4 magnetic microbeads. The samples came from a different study that was designed specifically to examine the CD4+ T cell memory repertoire. Peripheral blood mononuclear cells were isolated and cryopreserved following standard operating procedures; serum was stored at -80 °C. The staining relied on CD3-PerCP (BW264/56), CD4-APC (RPA-T4), CD45RO-PE (UCHT1) and CD8-Pacific Orange (3B5) antibodies, and Sytox blue was used to exclude non-viable cells. V gives up 1 base and J gives up 1 base, and the segment between their germline ends measures 8 bases. CDR3 length: 14 amino acids, cysteine to phenylalanine. Only the CDR3 DNA is retained, 42 bases long and in frame from the first base. The germline V gene (reference sequence) specifies SGHKS as CDR1 and YYEKEE as CDR2.

The receptor was derived from an adult in good health and CMV-seronegative. The sample comprised memory CD4+ T cells from blood. The sequence links TRBV5-5 to TRBJ1-1, with no reliable assignment of the D segment. The nucleotide sequence reads as follows: TGTGCCAGCAGCTTGTATCCGAGGAACACTGAAGCTTTCTTT. Its protein reads: CASSLYPRNTEAFF.